The 18 T cell receptor beta chains given below trace back to one sample, sequenced in a study of blood T cell repertoires in COVID-19. Clones were sequenced by immunoSEQ multiplex PCR, and TCRdb holds only the in-frame ones, with some missing. The sample includes roughly 59,000 clones, more than 70% of them seen just once. The source material was peripheral blood. All receptors come from a human donor in a cohort sampled during active COVID-19.

The chain is built from TRBV3-1 (or the pseudogene TRBV3-2) and TRBJ2-7; TRBD2 agrees at 7 bases. CDR1 and CDR2 (germline): LGHDT, YNNKEL (reference sequence). This CDR3 has 16 amino acids. The V and J ends lost 0 bases and 0 bases, in that order; junction bases with no gene match: 5. CDR3 in amino acids: CASSQDRLAVSYEQYF. In DNA form, the CDR3 reads TGTGCCAGCAGCCAAGATAGGCTAGCGGTCTCCTACGAGCAGTACTTC.

The J gene is TRBJ2-5, the V gene TRBV5-1; a possible D gene is TRBD2 (6 bases). This CDR3 comprises 16 residues. Trimming took 1 base from V and 5 from J, leaving 18 bases between them. Germline V gives CDR1 SGHRS, CDR2 YFSETQ. CDR3 in amino acids: CASSLFHIARGETQYF. In nucleotides, the CDR3 is TGCGCCAGCAGCTTGTTCCATATAGCACGGGGGGAGACCCAGTACTTC. Full variable domain (missing parts from reference TRBV5-1 and TRBJ2-5): KAGVTQTPRYLIKTRGQQVTLSCSPISGHRSVSWYQQTPGQGLQFLFEYFSETQRNKGNFPGRFSGRQFSNSRSEMNVSTLELGDSALYLCASSLFHIARGETQYFGPGTRLLVL.

The V gene is TRBV9, the J gene TRBJ2-2, with TRBD2 as a possible D gene (5 bases). Germline V CDR1 and CDR2: SGDLS, YYNGEE. Trimming shortened V by 3 bases and J by 3 bases, and 12 bases separated the two germline ends. The CDR3 is 15 residues long. The CDR3 spells CASSAIQEDTGELFF. The CDR3 nucleotides are TGTGCCAGCAGCGCCATCCAGGAGGACACCGGGGAGCTGTTTTTT.

The rearrangement uses TRBV19 and TRBJ1-2; TRBD1 matches 7 bases. The CDR3 sequence is 14 residues long. With V trimmed by 9 bases and J by 8 bases, 15 bases remained unmatched. Germline-derived CDR1 and CDR2 are LNHDA and SQIVND (reference sequence). The CDR3 spells CASSPGQAGLGYTF. CDR3 sequence (DNA): TGTGCCAGCTCCCCCGGACAGGCCGGTCTGGGCTACACCTTC.

The rearrangement joins TRBV15 to TRBJ2-7; 8 bases are shared with TRBD1. The CDR3 runs to 15 residues. After removal of 3 bases from V and 7 bases from J, the junction contained 11 bases not matched to a gene. Germline assignment: CDR1 LNHNV and CDR2 YYDKDF (reference sequence). The CDR3 reads CATSRDGTGQEEQYF. Here the CDR3 DNA reads TGTGCCACCAGCAGGGACGGGACAGGACAGGAAGAGCAGTACTTC.

CDR3 DNA: TGTGCCAGCAGTGTGGAACAGGGGGCGTTTGACGAGCAGTACTTC. This sequence encodes CASSVEQGAFDEQYF. The rearrangement joins TRBV2 to TRBJ2-7, with 9 bases that match TRBD1. CDR3 length equals 15 residues. Germline V gene data show CDR1 as SNHLY and CDR2 as FYNNEI. The ends lost 4 bases at V and 5 bases at J; junction bases unmatched: 9. Together with reference TRBV2 and TRBJ2-7, the CDR3 gives the full variable domain: EPEVTQTPSHQVTQMGQEVILRCVPISNHLYFYWYRQILGQKVEFLVSFYNNEISEKSEIFDDQFSVERPDGSNFTLKIRSTKLEDSAMYFCASSVEQGAFDEQYFGPGTRLTVT.

In the case of this clone: Other DNA sequences in the same sample also yield this CDR3. This chain joins TRBV6-5 and TRBJ1-1; TRBD1 matches at 8 bases. The length of the CDR3 is 12 residues. CDR1 MNHEY and CDR2 SVGAGI come from the germline V gene. With V trimmed by 7 bases and J by 8 bases, 6 bases remained unmatched. The CDR3 region is CASKRQGTEAFF. CDR3 nucleotide sequence: TGTGCCAGCAAGAGACAGGGGACGGAAGCTTTCTTT.

This clone was recorded only once. V is TRBV15 and J is TRBJ1-1; D is ambiguous. The germline V and J ends were trimmed by 7 bases and 4 bases, with 19 bases remaining between them. Germline V gene lookup returns CDR1 LNHNV and CDR2 YYDKDF (reference sequence). This CDR3 has 15 residues. The CDR3 protein is CATTMEEAGSTEAFF. CDR3 coding DNA: TGTGCCACCACCATGGAGGAGGCCGGGAGCACTGAAGCTTTCTTT.

The chain employs TRBV6-1 and TRBJ1-4, with 9 bases fitting TRBD1. Per germline, CDR1 MNHNS and CDR2 SASEGT. The ends lost 3 bases at V and 5 bases at J; junction bases unmatched: 10. This CDR3 has 17 amino acids. The CDR3 DNA reads TGTGCCAGCAGTGATCATTGGGACAGGGCCCAAAATGAAAAACTGTTTTTT. Its protein is CASSDHWDRAQNEKLFF.

The chain couples TRBV6-2 or TRBV6-3 to TRBJ2-7, with TRBD1 identical over 12 bases. This CDR3 is 20 amino acids long. V gave up 2 bases and J gave up 0 bases; unmatched junction bases: 14. Per the germline V gene, CDR1 is MNHEY and CDR2 is SVGEGT. CDR3 coding DNA: TGTGCCAGCAGTTACCTAAGGGACAGGGGGCCCCTGAAGGGCTCCTACGAGCAGTACTTC. Residues: CASSYLRDRGPLKGSYEQYF.

The chain employs TRBV24-1 and TRBJ2-1, with TRBD1 matching over 8 bases. Germline-derived CDR1 and CDR2 are KGHDR and SFDVKD. The V segment lost 3 bases and the J segment 2 bases; nucleotides outside the gene matches: 14. This CDR3 spans 19 amino acids. CDR3 loop: CATSDPDREYSRTYNEQFF. CDR3 nucleotides: TGTGCCACCAGTGATCCGGACAGGGAGTACTCCCGTACCTACAATGAGCAGTTCTTC.

This chain joins TRBV5-1 and TRBJ1-1; tentatively, D is TRBD1 (6 bases). CDR1 is SGHRS, CDR2 YFSETQ, per germline. This CDR3 spans 15 amino acids. Trimming cost V 7 bases and J 0 bases, with 16 bases left between them. DNA for the CDR3: TGCGCCAGCGCCCTAAACACAGGGATGAACACTGAAGCTTTCTTT. Translating gives CASALNTGMNTEAFF. Combining the CDR3 with reference TRBV5-1 and TRBJ1-1 gives the whole variable domain KAGVTQTPRYLIKTRGQQVTLSCSPISGHRSVSWYQQTPGQGLQFLFEYFSETQRNKGNFPGRFSGRQFSNSRSEMNVSTLELGDSALYLCASALNTGMNTEAFFGQGTRLTVV.

This clone has a single count. Germline is not matched at one junction end, which may reflect a read error. V and J are TRBV7-7 and TRBJ2-2; D not resolved. The germline CDR1 and CDR2 sequences are SSHAT and FNYEAQ (reference sequence). The CDR3 is made up of 16 amino acids. The CDR3 loop is CASSLGPGQNTGELFF. CDR3 DNA sequence: TGTGCTAGCAGCTTAGGCCCTGGGCAGAACACCGGGGAGCTGTTTTTT.

The rearrangement joins TRBV5-5 to TRBJ2-3, with 8 positions matching TRBD2. Germline CDR1 SGHKS, CDR2 YYEKEE (reference sequence). This CDR3 contains 15 residues. The ends lost 0 bases at V and 3 bases at J; junction bases unmatched: 3. The CDR3: CASSLVVAGTDTQYF. CDR3 DNA sequence: TGTGCCAGCAGCTTGGTTGTAGCGGGAACAGATACGCAGTATTTT.

A few counts support this clone. The V and J genes are TRBV6-2 or TRBV6-3 and TRBJ2-7; a possible D gene is TRBD2 (5 bases). V was pared by 5 bases and J by 0 bases, with 20 bases between. CDR1 is MNHEY and CDR2 is SVGEGT in the germline V gene. This CDR3 comprises 17 residues. The CDR3 reads CASSPQIGGLNSYEQYF. The CDR3 DNA follows: TGTGCCAGCAGTCCCCAGATCGGTGGACTCAACTCCTACGAGCAGTACTTC.

This chain joins TRBV19 and TRBJ1-2; no firm D call. V lost 6 bases to trimming and J lost 0 bases, with 14 bases between them. The CDR3 is made up of 15 amino acids. Germline assignment: CDR1 LNHDA and CDR2 SQIVND (reference sequence). The CDR3 protein is CASRVSRTPNYGYTF. Here the CDR3 DNA reads TGTGCCAGTAGAGTGTCCAGGACTCCTAACTATGGCTACACCTTC. The full variable domain, rest sourced from reference TRBV19 and TRBJ1-2, is DGGITQSPKYLFRKEGQNVTLSCEQNLNHDAMYWYRQDPGQGLRLIYYSQIVNDFQKGDIAEGYSVSREKKESFPLTVTSAQKNPTAFYLCASRVSRTPNYGYTFGSGTRLTVV.

This clone has only a few counts. The chain has TRBV21-1 and TRBJ2-3; the D call TRBD2 from the table was never checked on the DNA. TRBV21-1 counts as a pseudogene. CDR3 length: 15 amino acids. The CDR3: CASSKWDFRTDTQYF. The CDR3 DNA is TGTGCCAGCAGCAAATGGGACTTCCGCACAGATACGCAGTATTTT.

The chain uses TRBV7-7 and TRBJ1-5; D ambiguous. CDR1 is SSHAT and CDR2 is FNYEAQ in the germline V gene (reference sequence). Trimming cost V 7 bases and J 4 bases, with 11 bases left between them. CDR3 length equals 13 residues. The CDR3 region is CASIRRDNQPQHF. As DNA, the CDR3 is TGTGCCAGCATTAGGAGGGATAATCAGCCCCAGCATTTT.